The entry below describes one TCR beta chain. Antigen unknown. These data come from a study of cytomegalovirus exposure and HLA in healthy donors. Everyone who donated was a healthy bone marrow donor. Notes on the study in general: A later analysis found most CMV-associated TCR beta chains apparently HLA-restricted.

From germline, CDR1 is LGHNA and CDR2 YNFKEQ. V dropped 0 bases and J dropped 6 bases, with 16 bases sitting between them. The length of the CDR3 is 16 residues. The primer mix had 60 Vbeta and 13 Jbeta primers. Profiling relied on immunoSEQ multiplex PCR, and the TCRdb table lists in-frame clones only, not all of them. The sample holds around 130,000 clones, about 76% seen once. V gene TRBV4-2 combines with J gene TRBJ2-3; D may be TRBD2 (7 bases). The sample taken for sequencing was PBMCs. This TCR was sampled from a man between 18 and 35 years old in good health and CMV-seronegative. Here the CDR3 reads CASSQDRGGGADTQYF. CDR3 bases: TGTGCCAGCAGCCAAGATCGGGGCGGGGGCGCTGATACGCAGTATTTT.